A selection of T cell receptor beta chains follows, all from one sample in a study of blood T cells in healthy people across ages. MiXCR, applied by TCRdb to the 5' RACE reads, yields one record per CDR3 protein. The table shows around 750,000 distinct CDR3 sequences, with around half occurring only once. What was sequenced was blood. The receptors come from a man older than 75 in good health. CDR3s include the opening cysteine and the closing phenylalanine or tryptophan. D genes are given only for firm matches. Some rows mark clone size as missing; the rest say once, few, many or name a class of expanded clone.

CDR3 protein,CDR3 DNA,D gene,J gene,V gene,clone size
CASSLGGHRSSYNEQFF,TGTGCCAGCAGCTTAGGGGGACATCGGAGCTCCTACAATGAGCAGTTCTTC,NA,TRBJ2-1,TRBV7-9,few
CASSSPLRGQSSYEQYF,TGTGCCAGCAGCTCTCCGCTCAGGGGGCAAAGCTCCTACGAGCAGTACTTC,TRBD1,TRBJ2-7,TRBV5-5,few
CASSQAEMVQYF,TGTGCCAGCAGCCAAGCGGAGATGGTTCAGTACTTC,NA,TRBJ2-4,TRBV14,few
CASSPRLAGDNEQFF,TGTGCCAGCAGCCCACGACTAGCGGGAGATAATGAGCAGTTCTTC,TRBD2,TRBJ2-1,TRBV7-2,few
CASSLRRGRSGNTIYF,TGCGCCAGCAGCTTACGCCGGGGGCGCTCTGGAAACACCATTTATTTT,NA,TRBJ1-3,TRBV5-1,NA
CASSSGLYEQYF,TGTGCCAGCAGTTCGGGCCTATACGAGCAGTACTTC,NA,TRBJ2-7,TRBV28,many
CSARRGPPYNEQFF,TGCAGTGCTCGGAGGGGGCCTCCCTACAATGAGCAGTTCTTC,NA,TRBJ2-1,TRBV20-1,NA
CATSRVSVGETQYF,TGTGCCACCAGCAGAGTCTCGGTTGGGGAGACCCAGTACTTC,NA,TRBJ2-5,TRBV15,NA
CASSQGDRAGEQYF,TGCGCCAGCAGCCAGGGGGACAGGGCGGGGGAGCAGTACTTC,TRBD1,TRBJ2-5,TRBV5-1,once
CSARPPDRAADTQYF,TGCAGTGCTAGACCACCCGACAGGGCTGCAGATACGCAGTATTTT,TRBD1,TRBJ2-3,TRBV20-1,NA
CASTIGTGGSYEQYF,TGCGCCAGCACCATCGGGACAGGGGGCAGCTACGAGCAGTACTTC,TRBD1,TRBJ2-7,TRBV10-2,NA
CASSVQGVRGDEQYF,TGTGCCAGCAGCGTCCAGGGTGTTCGTGGGGACGAGCAGTACTTC,NA,TRBJ2-7,TRBV9,few
CASSAGTNHGQYF,TGTGCCAGCAGCGCCGGGACCAACCACGGGCAGTACTTC,NA,TRBJ2-7,TRBV9,NA
CASSSYQGGQETQYF,TGTGCCAGCAGCTCGTACCAAGGGGGTCAAGAGACCCAGTACTTC,NA,TRBJ2-5,TRBV11-1,few
CSGAGDEQVF,TGCAGCGGAGCAGGGGATGAGCAGGTCTTC,NA,TRBJ2-1,TRBV29-1,NA
CASSSFLGYEQYF,TGTGCCAGCAGCTCGTTTTTGGGCTACGAGCAGTACTTC,NA,TRBJ2-7,TRBV11-1,NA
CSARDRGQGNEKLFF,TGCAGTGCTAGAGATCGGGGACAGGGGAACGAAAAACTGTTTTTT,TRBD1,TRBJ1-4,TRBV20-1,few
CASGVRPKETQYF,TGTGCCAGCGGAGTCCGGCCCAAAGAGACCCAGTACTTC,NA,TRBJ2-5,TRBV6-4,few
CASAGQGNRYAYF,TGTGCCAGCGCGGGACAGGGAAACAGATACGCGTATTTT,TRBD1,TRBJ2-3,TRBV9,NA
CASSPRTGRSTEAFF,TGTGCCAGCAGCCCCCGGACAGGGAGGAGCACTGAAGCTTTCTTT,TRBD1,TRBJ1-1,TRBV9,few
CSVTQGPDTQYF,TGCAGTGTTACTCAGGGACCAGATACGCAGTATTTT,NA,TRBJ2-3,TRBV20-1,NA
CSARDPSGGASTDTQYF,TGCAGTGCTAGAGACCCAAGCGGCGGGGCCAGCACAGATACGCAGTATTTT,NA,TRBJ2-3,TRBV20-1,few
CASSLVTSAVYEQFF,TGTGCCAGCAGTTTAGTCACTAGCGCCGTCTATGAGCAGTTCTTC,TRBD2,TRBJ2-1,TRBV12-3/TRBV12-4,NA
CSAATLAGTNNEQFF,TGCAGTGCTGCTACCCTAGCGGGAACAAACAATGAGCAGTTCTTC,TRBD2,TRBJ2-1,TRBV20-1,NA
CASSQGRAQALYSEQYF,TGCGCCAGCAGCCAAGGAAGAGCCCAGGCTCTCTACTCCGAGCAGTACTTC,NA,TRBJ2-7,TRBV4-1,NA
CASSQTIVTGTATNEKLFF,TGTGCCAGCAGTCAAACCATTGTCACCGGGACAGCAACTAATGAAAAACTGTTTTTT,TRBD1,TRBJ1-4,TRBV25-1,NA
CASSSSDVNIQYF,TGTGCCAGCAGTTCATCGGACGTAAACATTCAGTACTTC,NA,TRBJ2-4,TRBV28,NA
CASSSTGLPNNEQFF,TGCGCCAGCAGTTCAACGGGACTACCGAACAATGAGCAGTTCTTC,TRBD2,TRBJ2-1,TRBV5-1,few
CASSFRGQVYEAFF,TGTGCCAGCAGTTTTAGGGGTCAGGTCTATGAAGCTTTCTTT,NA,TRBJ1-1,TRBV10-3,NA
CASSLGQGALRYAYF,TGTGCCAGCAGCCTCGGACAGGGGGCATTGAGATACGCGTATTTT,TRBD1,TRBJ2-3,TRBV7-9,NA
CASTKWDRGPDEQYF,TGTGCCAGCACCAAATGGGACAGGGGGCCCGACGAGCAGTACTTC,TRBD1,TRBJ2-7,TRBV6-1,few
CASSLDRSGRAYEQYF,TGTGCCAGCAGCTTAGATCGGAGCGGGAGGGCCTACGAGCAGTACTTC,TRBD2,TRBJ2-7,TRBV11-2,NA
CASSPRGGRNYGYTF,TGTGCCAGCAGCCCCCGGGGCGGCCGAAACTATGGCTACACCTTC,NA,TRBJ1-2,TRBV9,NA
CAISATGNLSPLHF,TGTGCCATCAGTGCGACAGGGAATCTTTCACCCCTCCACTTT,TRBD1,TRBJ1-6,TRBV10-3,NA
CASSPQLLLTYEQYF,TGTGCCAGCAGCCCCCAACTCCTGCTAACCTACGAGCAGTACTTC,NA,TRBJ2-7,TRBV3-1,NA
CASSPTWGEAYEQYF,TGTGCCAGCTCCCCCACGTGGGGCGAGGCGTACGAGCAGTACTTC,NA,TRBJ2-7,TRBV28,once
CASSQPTGRGAYF,TGTGCCAGCAGCCAACCAACGGGCAGGGGCGCGTATTTT,NA,TRBJ2-3,TRBV3-1,NA